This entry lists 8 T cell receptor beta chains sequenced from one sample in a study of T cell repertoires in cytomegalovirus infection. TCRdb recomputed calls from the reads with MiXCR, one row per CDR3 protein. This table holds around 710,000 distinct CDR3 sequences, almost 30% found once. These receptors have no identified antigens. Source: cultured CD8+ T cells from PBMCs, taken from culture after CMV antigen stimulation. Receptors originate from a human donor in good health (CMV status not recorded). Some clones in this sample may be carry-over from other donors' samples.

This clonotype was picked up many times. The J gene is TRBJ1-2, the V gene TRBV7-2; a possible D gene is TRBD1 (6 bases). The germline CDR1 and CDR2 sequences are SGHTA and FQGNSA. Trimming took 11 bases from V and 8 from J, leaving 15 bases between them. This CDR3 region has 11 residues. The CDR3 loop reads CAGGAGEGYTF. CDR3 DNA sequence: TGTGCCGGAGGGGCAGGGGAGGGCTACACCTTC.

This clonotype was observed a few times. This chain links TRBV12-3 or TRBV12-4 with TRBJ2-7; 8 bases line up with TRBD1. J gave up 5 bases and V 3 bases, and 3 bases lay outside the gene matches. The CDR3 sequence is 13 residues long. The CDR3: CASSLDRVHEQYF. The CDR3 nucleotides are TGTGCCAGCAGTTTGGACAGGGTCCACGAGCAGTACTTC.

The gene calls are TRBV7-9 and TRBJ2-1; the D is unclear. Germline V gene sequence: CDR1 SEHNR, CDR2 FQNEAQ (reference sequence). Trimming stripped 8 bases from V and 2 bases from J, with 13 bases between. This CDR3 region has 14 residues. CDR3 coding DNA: TGTGCCAGCCGCCCGGACCGACCCTACAATGAGCAGTTCTTC. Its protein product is CASRPDRPYNEQFF.

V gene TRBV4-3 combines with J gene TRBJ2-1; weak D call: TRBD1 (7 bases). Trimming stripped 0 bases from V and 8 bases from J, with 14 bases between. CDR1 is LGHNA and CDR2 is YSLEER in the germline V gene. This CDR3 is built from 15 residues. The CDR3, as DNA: TGCGCCAGCAGCCAAGAGGGGGGACAGATTTATGAGCAGTTCTTC. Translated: CASSQEGGQIYEQFF.

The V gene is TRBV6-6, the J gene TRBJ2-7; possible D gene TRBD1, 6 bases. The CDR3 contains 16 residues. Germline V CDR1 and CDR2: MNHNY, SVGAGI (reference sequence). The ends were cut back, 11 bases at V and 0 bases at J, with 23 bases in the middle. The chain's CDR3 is CAGARDKVQISYEQYV. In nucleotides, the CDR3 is TGTGCCGGGGCCCGGGACAAGGTTCAGATCTCCTACGAGCAGTACGTC.

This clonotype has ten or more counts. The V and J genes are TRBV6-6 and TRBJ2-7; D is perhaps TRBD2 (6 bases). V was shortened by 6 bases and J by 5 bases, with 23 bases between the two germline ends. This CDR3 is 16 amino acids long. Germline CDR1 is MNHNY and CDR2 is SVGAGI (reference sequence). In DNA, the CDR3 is TGTGCCAGCAGCCTAACCCAGGGAGGCCTACTCGACGAGCAGTACTTC. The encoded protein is CASSLTQGGLLDEQYF.

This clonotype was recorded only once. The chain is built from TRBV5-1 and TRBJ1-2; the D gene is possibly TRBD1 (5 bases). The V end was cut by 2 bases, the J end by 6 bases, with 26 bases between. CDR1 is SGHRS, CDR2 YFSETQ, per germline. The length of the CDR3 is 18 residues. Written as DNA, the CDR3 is TGCGCCAGCAGCTTTGGCCGAGGCCTTCTTTTGGCAGGGAATGGCTACACCTTC. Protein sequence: CASSFGRGLLLAGNGYTF.

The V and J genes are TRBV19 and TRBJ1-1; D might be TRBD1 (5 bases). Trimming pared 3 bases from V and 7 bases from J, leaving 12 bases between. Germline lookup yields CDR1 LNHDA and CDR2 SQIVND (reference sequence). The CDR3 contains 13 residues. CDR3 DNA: TGTGCCAGTAGTATCGATTCAGGGATTGAAGCTTTCTTT. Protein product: CASSIDSGIEAFF.